This note documents a single T cell receptor beta chain sequence. The antigen remains undetermined. This sample is drawn from a study of T cells after yellow fever vaccination. Findings and caveats of the study: Though it reached lower strength, the secondary response hit its peak faster, day 5 versus 15. Researchers noted that a small share of clonotypes showed up in both CD4 and CD8 compartments. Abundant clonotypes from the bulk population could contaminate FACS-sorted repertoires.

Generation of TCR cDNA used 5'RACE template switching (which added a universal primer site and UMIs). Via MiXCR, TCRdb re-called the 5' RACE reads, giving one row per CDR3 protein. The table includes hundreds of thousands of distinct CDR3 sequences, around a fifth detected once. This clonotype was sampled from a man younger than 35 who received the YFV17D yellow fever vaccine. The sample here was PBMCs, taken roughly 20 days after the first yellow fever vaccination.

The CDR3 protein is CASSRWVSGGREETQYF. CDR3 coding DNA: TGTGCCAGCAGCCGATGGGTCTCAGGGGGCCGAGAAGAGACCCAGTACTTC. This chain joins TRBV3-1 and TRBJ2-5; 8 bases line up with TRBD1. The CDR3 contains 17 residues. V shed 4 bases and J 3 bases; nucleotides not matched to a gene: 13. The V gene's germline CDR1 is LGHDT and CDR2 YNNKEL (reference sequence).